The following is a TCR beta chain sequence with its context. Its antigen is still unknown. The data derive from a study of shared clonotypes between healthy human individuals. Turning to the study itself: Three plates each covered CD4 naive and memory; CD8 naive two, CD8 memory one.

Study-level points and caveats: Unshared clonotypes carried lower generation probabilities than those common to all four donors. The rarefaction results pointed to incomplete sorted-subset sequencing despite large depth.

The table came from immunoSEQ multiplex PCR; TCRdb's copy has only in-frame clones and leaves some out. The table shows roughly 2.6 million clones, with around 90% occurring only once. CDR1 KGHSH and CDR2 LQKENI come from the germline V gene. This CDR3 comprises 18 residues. V shed 2 bases and J 0 bases; nucleotides not matched to a gene: 8. V usage is TRBV18 and J usage is TRBJ2-7; 12 bases match TRBD2. Sequencing was carried out using naive CD4+ T cells sorted from blood. Subset noted: CD45RA+ positively selected. The receptor was derived from a man younger than 30 in good health. This CDR3 is CASSPVRTSGGSSYEQYF. DNA for the CDR3: TGTGCCAGCTCACCAGTACGTACTAGCGGGGGGAGCTCCTACGAGCAGTACTTC.